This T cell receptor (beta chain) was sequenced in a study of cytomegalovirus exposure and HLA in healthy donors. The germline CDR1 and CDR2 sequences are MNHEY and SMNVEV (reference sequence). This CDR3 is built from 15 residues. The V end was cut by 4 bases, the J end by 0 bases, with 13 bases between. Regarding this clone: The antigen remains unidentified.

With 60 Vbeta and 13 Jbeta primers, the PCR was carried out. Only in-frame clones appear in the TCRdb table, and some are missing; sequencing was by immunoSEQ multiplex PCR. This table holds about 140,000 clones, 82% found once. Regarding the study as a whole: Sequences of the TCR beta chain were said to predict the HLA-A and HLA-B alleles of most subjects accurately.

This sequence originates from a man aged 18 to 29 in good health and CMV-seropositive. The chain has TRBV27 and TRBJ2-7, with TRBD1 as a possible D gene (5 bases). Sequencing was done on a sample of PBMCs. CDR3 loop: CASSYAGHSSYEQYF. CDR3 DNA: TGTGCCAGCAGTTATGCAGGACACAGCTCCTACGAGCAGTACTTC.